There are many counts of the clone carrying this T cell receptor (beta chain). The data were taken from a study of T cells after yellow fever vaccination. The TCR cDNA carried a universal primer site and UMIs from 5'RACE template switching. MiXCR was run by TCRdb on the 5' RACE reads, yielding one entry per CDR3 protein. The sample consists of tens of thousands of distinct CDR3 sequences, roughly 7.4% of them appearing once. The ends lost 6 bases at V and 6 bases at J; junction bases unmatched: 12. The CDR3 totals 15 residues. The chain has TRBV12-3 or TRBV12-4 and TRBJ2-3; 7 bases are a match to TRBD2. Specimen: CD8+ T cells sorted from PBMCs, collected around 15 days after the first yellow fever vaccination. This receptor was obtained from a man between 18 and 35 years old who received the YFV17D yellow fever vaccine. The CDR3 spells CASRPRGGADDTQYF. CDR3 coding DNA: TGTGCCAGCAGGCCCCGGGGAGGGGCCGACGATACGCAGTATTTT.